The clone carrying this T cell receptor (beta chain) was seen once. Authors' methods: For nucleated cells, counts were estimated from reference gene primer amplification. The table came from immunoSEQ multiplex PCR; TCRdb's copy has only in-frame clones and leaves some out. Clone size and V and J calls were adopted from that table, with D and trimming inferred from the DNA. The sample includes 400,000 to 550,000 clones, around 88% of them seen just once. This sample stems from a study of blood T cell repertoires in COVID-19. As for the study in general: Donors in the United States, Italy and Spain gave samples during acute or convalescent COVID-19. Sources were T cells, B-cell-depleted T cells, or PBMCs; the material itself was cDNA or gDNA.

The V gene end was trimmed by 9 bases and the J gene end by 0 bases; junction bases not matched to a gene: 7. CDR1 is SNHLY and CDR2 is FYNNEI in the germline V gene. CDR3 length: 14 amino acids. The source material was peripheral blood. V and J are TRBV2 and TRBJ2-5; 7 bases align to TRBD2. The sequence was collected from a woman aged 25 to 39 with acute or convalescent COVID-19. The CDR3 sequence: CASTTRGNQETQYF. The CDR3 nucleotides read TGTGCCAGTACTACGCGGGGGAACCAAGAGACCCAGTACTTC.